This T cell receptor beta chain derives from a study of PD-1 blockade in classical Hodgkin lymphoma. Study findings and constraints: In CD4+ cells, TCR diversity went up significantly by C4D1, but in CD8+ cells it did not. TCR diversity at baseline was reported to be reduced in newly diagnosed patients relative to healthy donors.

Clones were sequenced by immunoSEQ multiplex PCR, and TCRdb holds only the in-frame ones, with some missing. Of about 110,000 clones listed, 70% to 90% were seen once; the top ten hold around 20%. The patients all showed relapse after autologous stem cell transplantation, while their brentuximab vedotin exposure varied. Points on this clone: Its antigen is as yet unknown.

Germline V gene sequence: CDR1 SGHDT, CDR2 YYEEEE. The V end was cut by 5 bases, the J end by 1 base, with 12 bases between. This CDR3 has 14 residues. The sample in question was peripheral blood mononuclear cells (PBMCs), obtained before the second cycle of nivolumab. The chain links TRBV5-6 to TRBJ2-5; tentatively, D is TRBD1 or TRBD2 (5 bases each). This clonotype was obtained from a human donor with classical Hodgkin lymphoma. CDR3 sequence: CASSRRGSQETQYF. In nucleotides, the CDR3 is TGTGCCAGCAGTCGACGGGGCAGCCAAGAGACCCAGTACTTC.